This is a list of T cell receptor beta chains from one sample in a study of cytomegalovirus exposure and HLA in healthy donors. TCRdb's copy holds only in-frame clones and misses some; the assay was immunoSEQ multiplex PCR. The data contain 150,000 or so clones, roughly four fifths of them singletons. Sequencing was done on a sample of PBMCs. The receptor set was obtained from a man aged 50 or older in good health and CMV-seropositive. Each CDR3 is given with its conserved first and last residue. D genes are given only for firm matches. Clone size is not always given. Where it is, it says once, few, many or a class for expanded clones.

>NA|NA|TRBV28|TRBJ2-7
TGTGCCAGCAGCCCCCGTGGGGGAGGCCTCTACGAGCAGTACTTC
CASSPRGGGLYEQYF
>NA|NA|TRBV14|TRBJ1-3
TGTGCCAGCAGCCAACCAGGAAACACCATATATTTT
CASSQPGNTIYF
>TRBD1|NA|TRBV27|TRBJ1-4
TGTGCCAGCAGTAACAGGGGGCGCGAGCGGAATGAAAAACTGTTTTTT
CASSNRGRERNEKLFF
>NA|NA|TRBV27|TRBJ1-5
TGTGCCAGCAGTTTCCTCGGGGGAAGGAGCAATCAGCCCCAGCATTTT
CASSFLGGRSNQPQHF
>NA|NA|TRBV28|TRBJ1-2
TGTGCCAGCAGTTTCGGGGGATGGGGCTACACCTTC
CASSFGGWGYTF
>NA|once|TRBV9|TRBJ2-1
TGTGCCAGCAGCGTAGCTCCGGGTCTATTGGATGAGCAGTTCTTC
CASSVAPGLLDEQFF
>TRBD1|NA|TRBV2|TRBJ1-6
TGTGCCAGCAAGGGGACAGTGGAATCACCCCTCCACTTT
CASKGTVESPLHF
>NA|NA|TRBV4-1|TRBJ1-1
TGCGCCAGCAGCCAAGATGAGGCACGCACTGAAGCTTTCTTT
CASSQDEARTEAFF
>NA|NA|TRBV18|TRBJ1-1
TGTGCCAGCTCACCGTCGACGGGGGAAGCTTTCTTT
CASSPSTGEAFF
>NA|NA|TRBV5-4|TRBJ2-5
TGTGCCAGCAGCTTGGCCGGGACTCAAGAGACCCAGTACTTC
CASSLAGTQETQYF
>NA|once|TRBV6-1|TRBJ1-5
TGTGCCAGCCGCCCCCACGGGGAGGGCAATCAGCCCCAGCATTTT
CASRPHGEGNQPQHF
>TRBD1|few|TRBV5-1|TRBJ1-1
TGCGCCAGCAGCTTTGACAGGGACACTGAAGCTTTCTTT
CASSFDRDTEAFF
>NA|NA|TRBV10-1|TRBJ2-2
TGCGCCAGCAGTGAGGTTTATTACACCGGGGAGCTGTTTTTT
CASSEVYYTGELFF
>TRBD2|NA|TRBV6-4|TRBJ2-5
TGTGCCAGCAGTGACCCATCGGGGCTAGCGGGGGGAGACCTCCAAGAGACCCAGTACTTC
CASSDPSGLAGGDLQETQYF
>TRBD2|NA|TRBV25-1|TRBJ2-7
TGTGCCAGCAGCACCGGGGGGACCTACGAGCAGTACTTC
CASSTGGTYEQYF
>NA|NA|TRBV7-9|TRBJ1-3
TGTGCCAGCAGCTTCGGACGGTCGGACTCGCGCACCATATATTTT
CASSFGRSDSRTIYF
>NA|few|TRBV6-5|TRBJ2-1
TGTGCCAGCAGAAACGGGCTAGCCAATGAGCAGTTCTTC
CASRNGLANEQFF